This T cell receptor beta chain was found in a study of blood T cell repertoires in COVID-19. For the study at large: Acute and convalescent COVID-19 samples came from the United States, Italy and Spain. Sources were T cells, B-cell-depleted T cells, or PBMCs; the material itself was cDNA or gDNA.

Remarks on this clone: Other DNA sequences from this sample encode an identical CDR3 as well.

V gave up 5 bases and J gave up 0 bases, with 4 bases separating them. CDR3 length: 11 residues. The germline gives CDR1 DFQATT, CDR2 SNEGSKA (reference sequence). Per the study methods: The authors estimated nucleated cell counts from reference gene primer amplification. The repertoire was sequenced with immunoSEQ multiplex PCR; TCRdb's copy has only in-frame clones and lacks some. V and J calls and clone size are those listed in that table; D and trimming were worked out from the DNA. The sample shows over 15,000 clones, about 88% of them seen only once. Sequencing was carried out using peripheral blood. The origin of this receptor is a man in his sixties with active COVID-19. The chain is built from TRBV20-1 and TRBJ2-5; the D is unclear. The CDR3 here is CSAQYQETQYF. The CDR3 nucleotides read TGCAGTGCTCAATACCAAGAGACCCAGTACTTC.